The T cell receptor (beta chain) described here comes from a study of Ad26.COV2.S vaccination and SARS-CoV-2 variants. The overall study: Trial arm assignment for the donor was COV1001 Ad26.COV2.S. Intramuscular Ad26.COV2.S at 5x10^10 or 1x10^11 viral particles.

The protocol was immunoSEQ multiplex PCR, while the TCRdb copy is restricted to in-frame clones and leaves out a portion. This sample has 400,000 to 450,000 clones; 92% occur once, and the top ten carry about 1.7%. Germline V CDR1 and CDR2: SEHNR, FQNEAQ (reference sequence). The V and J ends lost 2 bases and 0 bases respectively, with 12 bases between them. This CDR3 is 16 amino acids long. In this sample, this clone turned up once. As for treatment: over 15 received Ad26.COV2.S at low or high dose, single or two shots; a few received placebo; per-sample allocation not given. Collection of the samples took place on day 63 after the first injection of vaccine or placebo.

The sample was peripheral blood, taken in a trial of Ad26.COV2.S vaccine versus placebo. The chain links TRBV7-9 to TRBJ2-3; D call uncertain. The clonotype comes from a person between 18 and 65 years old who received the Ad26.COV2.S COVID-19 vaccine or a placebo. CDR3: CASSLRSRTSTDTQYF. In DNA, the CDR3 is TGTGCCAGCAGCTTACGTAGCAGAACTAGCACAGATACGCAGTATTTT.